This record looks at one T cell receptor (beta chain) sequence and its context. Living in 25 or so US areas, the participants were between roughly 18 and 95 years of age. Membership in each cohort depended on participant-reported clinical history. Recovered status applied to Cohort 3 donors who had two consecutive negative PCRs. It also applied to those with clearance or with symptom resolution. This entry belongs to a study of blood T cell repertoires in COVID-19. Study-level information: Samples came from the United States, Italy and Spain, spanning acute and convalescent COVID-19.

Only in-frame clones appear in the TCRdb table, and some are missing; sequencing was by immunoSEQ multiplex PCR. The table shows fewer than 350,000 clones, with approximately 91% occurring only once. The source is a man in his 60s who had recovered from COVID-19. Sequencing used PBMCs or T cells enriched from blood (not recorded which).

CDR3 bases: TGTGCCAGCAGCTTAGATACAGGGTCGGGTGAAAAACTGTTTTTT. This sequence encodes CASSLDTGSGEKLFF. This sequence joins TRBV11-2 and TRBJ1-4, with D possibly being TRBD1 (6 bases). Germline values: CDR1 SGHAT, CDR2 FQNNGV. Trimming removed 0 bases from V and 7 bases from J, with 12 bases in between. There are 15 residues in the CDR3.